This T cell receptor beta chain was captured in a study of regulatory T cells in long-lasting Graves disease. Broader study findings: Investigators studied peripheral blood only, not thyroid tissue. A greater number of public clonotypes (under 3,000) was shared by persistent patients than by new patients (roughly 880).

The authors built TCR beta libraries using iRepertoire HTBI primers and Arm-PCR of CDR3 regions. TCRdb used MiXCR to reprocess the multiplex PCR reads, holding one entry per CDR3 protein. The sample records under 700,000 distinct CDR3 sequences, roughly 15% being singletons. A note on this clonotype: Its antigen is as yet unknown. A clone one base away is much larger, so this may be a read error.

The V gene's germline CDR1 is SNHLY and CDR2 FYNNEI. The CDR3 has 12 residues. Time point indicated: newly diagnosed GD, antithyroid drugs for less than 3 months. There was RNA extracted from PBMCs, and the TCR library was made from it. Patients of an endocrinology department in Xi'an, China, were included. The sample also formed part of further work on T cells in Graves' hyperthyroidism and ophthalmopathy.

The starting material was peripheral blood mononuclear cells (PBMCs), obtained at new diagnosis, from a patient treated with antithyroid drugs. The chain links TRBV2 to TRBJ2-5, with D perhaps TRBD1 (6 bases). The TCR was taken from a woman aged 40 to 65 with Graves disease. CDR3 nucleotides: TGTGCCGGCAGCCCTAGGGGGGAGACCCAGTACTTC. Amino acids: CAGSPRGETQYF.